This entry concerns a single TCR beta chain. Original processing notes: Amplified reference gene primers provided the basis for estimating nucleated cell counts. Clones were sequenced by immunoSEQ multiplex PCR, and TCRdb holds only the in-frame ones, with some missing. From that table come the V and J calls and clone size; the DNA was used to work out D and trimming. The sample shows tens of thousands of clones, around 87% of them seen only once. The data originate from a study of blood T cell repertoires in COVID-19. Study at large: Material from acute and convalescent COVID-19 was sourced from the United States, Italy and Spain. From T cells, B-cell-depleted T cells, or PBMCs came the material, which was cDNA or gDNA.

Per the germline V gene, CDR1 is MNHEY and CDR2 is SVGAGI. V was clipped by 4 bases and J by 6 bases; unmatched bases: 5. The CDR3 extends over 14 amino acids. The chain is built from TRBV6-5 and TRBJ1-1, with 10 bases that match TRBD1. Sequencing input: peripheral blood. This sequence was found in a man over 45 with active or convalescent COVID-19. DNA of the CDR3: TGTGCCAGCAGTTTAGACAGGGGGCTGCCTGAAGCTTTCTTT. This sequence encodes CASSLDRGLPEAFF.